The clone carrying this TCR beta chain has ten or more counts. The data belong to a study of T-cell reconstitution after alpha-beta-depleted transplantation in children. J gave up 0 bases and V 4 bases, and 4 bases lay outside the gene matches. Per the germline V gene, CDR1 is SGHRS and CDR2 is YFSETQ. The length of the CDR3 is 15 residues. Preparation of the TCRbeta library used unique molecular identifiers. MiXCR, run by TCRdb on the PCR reads, gives a single entry per CDR3 protein. The sample includes fewer than 25,000 distinct CDR3 sequences, about a tenth of them seen just once. This sample comprised PBMCs from the stem cell graft donor, obtained from the stem cell graft. V and J are TRBV5-1 and TRBJ2-3; 8 nucleotides agree with TRBD1. This receptor was taken from a human donor who donated a stem cell graft to a child with chronic granulomatous disease. The chain's CDR3 is CASSEGQGSTDTQYF. CDR3 coding DNA: TGCGCCAGCAGCGAAGGACAGGGAAGCACAGATACGCAGTATTTT.